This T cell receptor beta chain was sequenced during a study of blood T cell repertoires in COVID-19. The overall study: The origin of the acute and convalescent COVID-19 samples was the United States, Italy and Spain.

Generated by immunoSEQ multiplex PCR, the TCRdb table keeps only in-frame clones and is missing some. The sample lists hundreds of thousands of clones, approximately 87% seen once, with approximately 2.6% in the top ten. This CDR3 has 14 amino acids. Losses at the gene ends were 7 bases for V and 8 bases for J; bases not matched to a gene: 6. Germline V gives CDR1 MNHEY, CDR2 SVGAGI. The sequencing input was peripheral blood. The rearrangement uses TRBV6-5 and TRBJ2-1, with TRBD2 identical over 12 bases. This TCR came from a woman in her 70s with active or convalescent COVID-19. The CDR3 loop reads CASTPGLAGHEQFF. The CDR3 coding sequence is TGTGCCAGCACCCCCGGACTAGCGGGGCATGAGCAGTTCTTC.